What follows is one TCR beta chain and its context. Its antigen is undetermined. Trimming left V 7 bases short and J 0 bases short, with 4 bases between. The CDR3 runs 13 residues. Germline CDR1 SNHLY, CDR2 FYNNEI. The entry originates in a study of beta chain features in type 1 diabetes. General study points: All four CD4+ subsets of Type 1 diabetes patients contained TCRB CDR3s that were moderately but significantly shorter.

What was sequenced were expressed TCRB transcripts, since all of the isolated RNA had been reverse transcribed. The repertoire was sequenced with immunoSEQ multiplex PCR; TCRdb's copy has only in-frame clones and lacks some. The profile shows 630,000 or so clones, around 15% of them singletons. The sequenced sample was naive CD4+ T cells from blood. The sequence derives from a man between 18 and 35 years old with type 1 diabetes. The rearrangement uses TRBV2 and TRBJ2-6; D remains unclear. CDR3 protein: CASMGSGANVLTF. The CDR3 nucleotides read TGTGCCAGCATGGGCTCTGGGGCCAACGTCCTGACTTTC.